Here is one TCR beta chain with its context. These data come from a study of blood T cell repertoires in COVID-19. Profiling relied on immunoSEQ multiplex PCR, and the TCRdb table lists in-frame clones only, not all of them. The repertoire includes around 200,000 clones, approximately 86% of them detected once, and 3.5% to 5.5% sits in the top ten. Germline loops: CDR1 KGHDR, CDR2 SFDVKD. The CDR3 has 13 amino acids. V was shortened by 6 bases and J by 3 bases, with 10 bases between the two germline ends. The sequence came from a woman under 40 who had been exposed to COVID-19. The sequenced material came from PBMCs or T cells enriched from blood (not recorded which). The V gene is TRBV24-1, the J gene TRBJ1-1, with a tentative D call TRBD1 (5 bases). The CDR3 loop reads CATSPGDYTEAFF. The CDR3 nucleotides are TGTGCCACCAGTCCTGGGGACTACACTGAAGCTTTCTTT.